The subject of this entry is one T cell receptor (beta chain). Its matching antigen is unknown. This sample is part of a study of T cell repertoires in aging, cancer and after chemotherapy. Study-level background: Donor ages fell into six groups from 30 or younger up to 70 or older. Study-wide findings and caveats: Loss of evenness, beyond lost richness, contributed to age-related TCR diversity decline in cancer patients. The repertoire data cannot show anything about immunological memory following chemotherapy. Compared with age-matched healthy donors, untreated hematological or solid cancer patients showed higher blood TCR clonality.

From germline, CDR1 is MGHRA and CDR2 YSYEKL. Trimming removed 0 bases from V and 4 bases from J, with 18 bases in between. The CDR3 has 17 residues. Rearranged V-D-J TRB sequences were amplified with a mixed TRB-A/B primer pool. TCRdb itself ran the multiplex PCR reads through MiXCR, one entry per CDR3 protein. The sample includes fewer than 10,000 distinct CDR3 sequences, around 35% seen only once; the top ten take about 2.7%. TCR beta rearrangements were amplified from peripheral blood genomic DNA. The J gene is TRBJ2-5, the V gene TRBV4-1; D is tentatively TRBD1 or TRBD2 (5 bases each). This sequence originates from a human donor in good health. Sequenced: blood. CDR3 bases: TGCGCCAGCAGCCAAGATATGTGGCCAGCGAGGGGAGAGACCCAGTACTTC. This translates into CASSQDMWPARGETQYF.